One and the same sample provided the 4 T cell receptor beta chains below, sequenced in a study of T cell responses to AZD1222 COVID-19 vaccine. The protocol was immunoSEQ multiplex PCR, while the TCRdb copy is restricted to in-frame clones and leaves out a portion. Of around 91,000 clones listed, approximately 90% are singletons. The sequencing here drew on peripheral blood, taken 28 days after the second AZD1222 dose. These receptors were collected from an adult who received the AZD1222 COVID-19 vaccine.

V usage is TRBV24-1 and J usage is TRBJ2-1; no clear D gene. The CDR3 is made up of 12 amino acids. The V gene lost 6 bases and the J gene lost 7 bases, with 9 bases spanning the gap. Germline-derived CDR1 and CDR2 are KGHDR and SFDVKD. The CDR3 loop is CATSFRGNEQFF. The CDR3, as DNA: TGTGCCACCAGTTTTCGTGGGAATGAGCAGTTCTTC.

The chain joins TRBV3-1 (or the pseudogene TRBV3-2) to TRBJ2-3; 8 positions agree with TRBD2. This CDR3 contains 15 residues. The germline V gene encodes CDR1 LGHDT and CDR2 YNNKEL (reference sequence). Germline trimming cut 4 bases from V and 3 bases from J; bases unmatched to any gene: 6. CDR3 amino acids: CASSPQLADTDTQYF. The CDR3 DNA sequence: TGTGCCAGCAGCCCCCAACTAGCGGATACAGATACGCAGTATTTT.

The rearrangement links TRBV7-2 to TRBJ1-2; D not certain. Germline loops: CDR1 SGHTA, CDR2 FQGNSA. Trimming stripped 4 bases from V and 5 bases from J, with 14 bases between. This CDR3 region has 14 residues. CDR3: CASSYTQARYGYTF. The CDR3 DNA follows: TGTGCCAGCAGCTACACTCAGGCGCGGTATGGCTACACCTTC. Full variable domain (outside the CDR3, taken from reference TRBV7-2 and TRBJ1-2): GAGVSQSPSNKVTEKGKDVELRCDPISGHTALYWYRQSLGQGLEFLIYFQGNSAPDKSGLPSDRFSAERTGGSVSTLTIQRTQQEDSAVYLCASSYTQARYGYTFGSGTRLTVV.

This chain links TRBV5-5 with TRBJ1-2; TRBD1 agrees at 7 bases. The V segment lost 5 bases and the J segment 1 base; nucleotides outside the gene matches: 5. The CDR3 contains 14 residues. CDR1 and CDR2 from the germline V gene are SGHKS and YYEKEE (reference sequence). DNA for the CDR3: TGTGCCAGCAGTTGGGACAGTGATAACTATGGCTACACCTTC. Translating it yields CASSWDSDNYGYTF.